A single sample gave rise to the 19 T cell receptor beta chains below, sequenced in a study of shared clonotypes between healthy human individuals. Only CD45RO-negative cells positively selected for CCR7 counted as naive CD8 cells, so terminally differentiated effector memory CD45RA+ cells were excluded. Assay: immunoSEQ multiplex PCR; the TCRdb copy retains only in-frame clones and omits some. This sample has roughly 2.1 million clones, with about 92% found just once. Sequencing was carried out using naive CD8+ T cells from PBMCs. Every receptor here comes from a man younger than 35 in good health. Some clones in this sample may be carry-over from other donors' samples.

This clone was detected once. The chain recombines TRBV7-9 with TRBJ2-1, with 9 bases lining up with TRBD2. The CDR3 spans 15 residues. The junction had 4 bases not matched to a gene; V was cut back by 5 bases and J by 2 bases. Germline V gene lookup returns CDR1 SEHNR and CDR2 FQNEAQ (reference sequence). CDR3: CASSPVAGAYNEQFF. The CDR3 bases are TGTGCCAGCAGCCCTGTAGCGGGGGCCTACAATGAGCAGTTCTTC. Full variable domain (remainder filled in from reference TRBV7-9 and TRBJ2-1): DTGVSQNPRHKITKRGQNVTFRCDPISEHNRLYWYRQTLGQGPEFLTYFQNEAQLEKSRLLSDRFSAERPKGSFSTLEIQRTEQGDSAMYLCASSPVAGAYNEQFFGPGTRLTVL.

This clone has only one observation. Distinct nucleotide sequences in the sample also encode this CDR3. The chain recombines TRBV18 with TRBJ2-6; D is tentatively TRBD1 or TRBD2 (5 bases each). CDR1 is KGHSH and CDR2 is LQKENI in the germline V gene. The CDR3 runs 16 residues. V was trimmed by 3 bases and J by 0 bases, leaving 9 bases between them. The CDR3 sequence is CASSPGRSSGANVLTF. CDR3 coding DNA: TGTGCCAGCTCACCGGGACGGAGCTCTGGGGCCAACGTCCTGACTTTC.

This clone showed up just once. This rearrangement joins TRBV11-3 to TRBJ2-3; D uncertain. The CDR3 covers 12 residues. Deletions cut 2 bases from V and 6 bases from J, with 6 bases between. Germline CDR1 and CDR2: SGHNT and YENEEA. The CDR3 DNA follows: TGTGCCAGCAGCTTACCCATGGATACGCAGTATTTT. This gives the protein CASSLPMDTQYF.

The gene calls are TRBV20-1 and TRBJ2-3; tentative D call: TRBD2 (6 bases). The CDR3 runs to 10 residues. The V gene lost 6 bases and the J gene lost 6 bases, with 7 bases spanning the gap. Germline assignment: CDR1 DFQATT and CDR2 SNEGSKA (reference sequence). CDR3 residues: CSARGDTQYF. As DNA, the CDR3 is TGCAGTGCACGGGGGGATACGCAGTATTTT.

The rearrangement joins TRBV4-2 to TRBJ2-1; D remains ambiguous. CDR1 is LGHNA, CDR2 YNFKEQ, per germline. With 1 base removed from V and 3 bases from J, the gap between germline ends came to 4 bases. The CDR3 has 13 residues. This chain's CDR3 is CASSQGIYNEQFF. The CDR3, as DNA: TGTGCCAGCAGCCAAGGGATCTACAATGAGCAGTTCTTC.

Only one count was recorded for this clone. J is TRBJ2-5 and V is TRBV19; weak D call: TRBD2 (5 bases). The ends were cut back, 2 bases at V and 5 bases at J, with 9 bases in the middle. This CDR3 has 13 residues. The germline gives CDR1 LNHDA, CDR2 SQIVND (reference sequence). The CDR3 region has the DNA TGTGCCAGTAGTATACTAGCTTGGGAGACCCAGTACTTC. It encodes CASSILAWETQYF.

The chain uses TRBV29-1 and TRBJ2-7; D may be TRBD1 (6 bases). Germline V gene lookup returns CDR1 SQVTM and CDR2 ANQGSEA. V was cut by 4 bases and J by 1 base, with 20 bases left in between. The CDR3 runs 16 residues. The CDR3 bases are TGCAGCGTTGGAGACTTGAGTTTAAGGGGGTCCTACGAGCAGTACTTC. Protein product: CSVGDLSLRGSYEQYF.

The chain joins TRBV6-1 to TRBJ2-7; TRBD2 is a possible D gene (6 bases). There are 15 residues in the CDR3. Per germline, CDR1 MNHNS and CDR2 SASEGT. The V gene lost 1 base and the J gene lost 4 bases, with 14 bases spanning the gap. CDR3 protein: CASSEGIQAGYEQYF. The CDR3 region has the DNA TGTGCCAGCAGTGAAGGTATACAGGCGGGGTACGAGCAGTACTTC.

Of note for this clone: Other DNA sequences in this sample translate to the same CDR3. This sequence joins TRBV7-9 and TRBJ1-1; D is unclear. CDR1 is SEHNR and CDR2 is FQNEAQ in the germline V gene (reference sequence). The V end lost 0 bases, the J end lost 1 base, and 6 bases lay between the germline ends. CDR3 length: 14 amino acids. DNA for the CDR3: TGTGCCAGCAGCTTAGCGGGAGCGAACACTGAAGCTTTCTTT. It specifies CASSLAGANTEAFF. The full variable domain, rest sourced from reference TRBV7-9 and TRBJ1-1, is DTGVSQNPRHKITKRGQNVTFRCDPISEHNRLYWYRQTLGQGPEFLTYFQNEAQLEKSRLLSDRFSAERPKGSFSTLEIQRTEQGDSAMYLCASSLAGANTEAFFGQGTRLTVV.

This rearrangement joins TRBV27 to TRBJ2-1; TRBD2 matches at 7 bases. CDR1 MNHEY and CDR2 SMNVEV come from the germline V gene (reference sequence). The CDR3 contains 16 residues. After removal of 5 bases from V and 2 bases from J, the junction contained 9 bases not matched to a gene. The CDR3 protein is CASSPPPGGAYNEQFF. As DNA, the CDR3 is TGTGCCAGCAGTCCCCCCCCGGGAGGAGCCTACAATGAGCAGTTCTTC.

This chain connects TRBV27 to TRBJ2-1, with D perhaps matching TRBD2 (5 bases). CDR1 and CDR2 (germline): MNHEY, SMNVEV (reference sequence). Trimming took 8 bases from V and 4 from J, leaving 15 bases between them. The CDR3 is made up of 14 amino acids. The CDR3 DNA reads TGTGCCAGCGCCCGGGATCCAGGATACAATGAGCAGTTCTTC. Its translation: CASARDPGYNEQFF.

The CDR3 spells CATGQEFYGYTF. The CDR3 coding sequence is TGTGCCACCGGACAGGAGTTTTATGGCTACACCTTC. The chain combines TRBV19 with TRBJ1-2; TRBD1 agrees at 7 bases. Germline-derived CDR1 and CDR2 are LNHDA and SQIVND (reference sequence). V trimming: 10 bases; J trimming: 5 bases; junction bases outside the gene matches: 7. CDR3 length: 12 amino acids.

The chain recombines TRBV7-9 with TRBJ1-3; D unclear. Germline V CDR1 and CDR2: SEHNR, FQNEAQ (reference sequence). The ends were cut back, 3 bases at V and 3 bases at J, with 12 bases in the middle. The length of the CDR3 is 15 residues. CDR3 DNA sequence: TGTGCCAGCAGCTTGCCCGGGATTGTTGGAAACACCATATATTTT. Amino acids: CASSLPGIVGNTIYF.

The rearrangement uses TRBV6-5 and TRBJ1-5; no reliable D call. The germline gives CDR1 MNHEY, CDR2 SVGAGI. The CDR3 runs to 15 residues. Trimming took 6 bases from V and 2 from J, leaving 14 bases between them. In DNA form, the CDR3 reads TGTGCCAGCAGCCACAATAACGGGGGCAATCAGCCCCAGCATTTT. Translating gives CASSHNNGGNQPQHF.

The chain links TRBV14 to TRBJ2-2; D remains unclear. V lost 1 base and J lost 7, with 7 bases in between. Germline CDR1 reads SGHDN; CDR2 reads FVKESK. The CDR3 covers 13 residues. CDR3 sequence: CASSQAGFGELFF. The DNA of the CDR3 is TGTGCCAGCAGCCAAGCTGGGTTCGGGGAGCTGTTTTTT.

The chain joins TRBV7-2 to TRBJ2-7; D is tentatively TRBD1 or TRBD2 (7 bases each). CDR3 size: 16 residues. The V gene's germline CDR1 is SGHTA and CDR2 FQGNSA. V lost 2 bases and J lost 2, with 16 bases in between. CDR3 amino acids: CASSLSGGGSPYEQYF. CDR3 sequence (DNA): TGTGCCAGCAGCTTATCAGGGGGGGGATCCCCCTACGAGCAGTACTTC.

CDR3 protein: CASKQAGEFHEQYF. The CDR3 DNA reads TGTGCCAGCAAACAAGCGGGAGAGTTCCACGAGCAGTACTTC. The rearrangement links TRBV28 to TRBJ2-7, with 8 bases identical to TRBD2. Trimming took 7 bases from V and 5 from J; bases not matched to a gene: 10. Germline loops: CDR1 MDHEN, CDR2 SYDVKM. This CDR3 has 14 residues.

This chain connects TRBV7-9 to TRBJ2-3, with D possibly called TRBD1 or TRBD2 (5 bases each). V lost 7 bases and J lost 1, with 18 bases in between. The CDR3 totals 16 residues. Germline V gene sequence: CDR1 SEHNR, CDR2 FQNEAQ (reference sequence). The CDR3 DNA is TGTGCCAGCACAGGGTGGGGGACCCTTCGCACAGATACGCAGTATTTT. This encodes CASTGWGTLRTDTQYF. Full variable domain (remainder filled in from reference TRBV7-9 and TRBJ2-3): DTGVSQNPRHKITKRGQNVTFRCDPISEHNRLYWYRQTLGQGPEFLTYFQNEAQLEKSRLLSDRFSAERPKGSFSTLEIQRTEQGDSAMYLCASTGWGTLRTDTQYFGPGTRLTVL.

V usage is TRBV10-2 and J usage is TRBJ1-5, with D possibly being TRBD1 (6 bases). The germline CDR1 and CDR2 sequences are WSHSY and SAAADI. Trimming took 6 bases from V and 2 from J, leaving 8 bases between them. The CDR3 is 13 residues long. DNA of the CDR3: TGCGCCAGCAGGCGACAGGGCAATCAGCCCCAGCATTTT. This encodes CASRRQGNQPQHF.